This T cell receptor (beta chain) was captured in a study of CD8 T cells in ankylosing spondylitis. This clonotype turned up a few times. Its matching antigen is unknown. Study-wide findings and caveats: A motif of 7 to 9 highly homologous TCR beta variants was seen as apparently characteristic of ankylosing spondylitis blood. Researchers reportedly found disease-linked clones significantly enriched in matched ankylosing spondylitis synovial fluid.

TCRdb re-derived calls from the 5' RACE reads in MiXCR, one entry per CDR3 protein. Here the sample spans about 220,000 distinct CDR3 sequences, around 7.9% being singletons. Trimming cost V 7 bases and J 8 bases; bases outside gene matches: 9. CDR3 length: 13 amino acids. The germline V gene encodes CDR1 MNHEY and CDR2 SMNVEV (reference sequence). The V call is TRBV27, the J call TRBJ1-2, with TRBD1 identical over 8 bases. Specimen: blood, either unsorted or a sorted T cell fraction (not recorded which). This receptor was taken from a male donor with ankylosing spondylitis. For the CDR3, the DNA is TGTGCCAGCAAGGCAGGGGGCGCGTCAGGCTACACCTTC. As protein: CASKAGGASGYTF.